The clone carrying this T cell receptor beta chain came up a few times. Antigen unknown. This sample was taken from a study of T cell responses to AZD1222 COVID-19 vaccine. Whole-study findings and limits: There were vaccine-associated CD4 TCRs across spike, dominant at 160-218 and 743-854. Clonal diversity was possibly underestimated; the donors were predominantly white British and more often female.

CDR3 length: 14 residues. Germline V gene lookup returns CDR1 SGHRS and CDR2 YFSETQ. The junction had 7 bases not matched to a gene; V was cut back by 5 bases and J by 7 bases. Measured with immunoSEQ multiplex PCR; TCRdb has only the in-frame clones, and not every one. Seen here are about 160,000 clones, 85% to 95% observed once, and the top ten hold roughly 0.9%. The sample in question was peripheral blood, obtained on day 0 of AZD1222 vaccination. The J gene is TRBJ2-1, the V gene TRBV5-1; 9 positions match TRBD2. The sequence was collected from an adult in good health. CDR3: CASRIAGVWNEQFF. The CDR3 DNA is TGCGCCAGCAGGATAGCGGGGGTCTGGAATGAGCAGTTCTTC. Based on the CDR3 plus reference TRBV5-1 and TRBJ2-1, the full variable domain is KAGVTQTPRYLIKTRGQQVTLSCSPISGHRSVSWYQQTPGQGLQFLFEYFSETQRNKGNFPGRFSGRQFSNSRSEMNVSTLELGDSALYLCASRIAGVWNEQFFGPGTRLTVL.